This is a list of T cell receptor beta chains from one sample in a study of cytotoxic CD8 clonotypes in ibrutinib-treated CLL. Sequencing used immunoSEQ multiplex PCR; TCRdb keeps in-frame clones, though not all of them. The table includes 65,000 to 95,000 clones, 86% detected once. This specimen was PBMCs, taken before ibrutinib treatment. The receptors originated from a human donor with chronic lymphocytic leukemia. CDR3s include the opening cysteine and the closing phenylalanine or tryptophan. D genes are given only for firm matches. Clone size appears in some rows only: once, few, many, or a class for an expanded clone.

j_gene,d_gene,v_gene,abundance,CDR3nt,CDR3aa
TRBJ2-7,.,TRBV2,once,TGTGCCAGCAGTGAAGGCTTCTACGAGCAGTACTTC,CASSEGFYEQYF
TRBJ2-7,TRBD2,TRBV28,.,TGTGCCAGCAGCAACCCAGGGAGGGGTTTTTACGAGCAGTACTTC,CASSNPGRGFYEQYF
TRBJ2-1,TRBD1,TRBV28,.,TGTGCCAGCAGTACGATAGGGGACAGGGGCGCATACAATGAGCAGTTCTTC,CASSTIGDRGAYNEQFF
TRBJ2-5,TRBD2,TRBV7-9,.,TGTGCCAGCAGCGCTTCCGGGACTAGCGGGACCAGGCGGTACTTC,CASSASGTSGTRRYF
TRBJ1-3,.,TRBV30,.,TGTGCCTGGAGTGTCCCGGGGCACCCCCGATCTGGAAACACCATATATTTT,CAWSVPGHPRSGNTIYF
TRBJ2-1,TRBD2,TRBV7-3,.,TGTGCCAGCAGCCCGGGAGGGAGCTCCTACAATGAGCAGTTCTTC,CASSPGGSSYNEQFF
TRBJ2-5,.,TRBV4-1,.,TGCGCCAGCAGTCACTCCCAAGGAGGCAGGGGAAGTCAAGAGACCCAGTACTTC,CASSHSQGGRGSQETQYF
TRBJ2-5,.,TRBV20-1,.,TGCAGTGGCCTGGGCCAAGAGACCCAGTACTTC,CSGLGQETQYF
TRBJ2-1,TRBD2,TRBV19,.,TGTGCCAGTACCCCAATAATCGGAGCTAGCGGGTTCTCCTACAATGAGCAGTTCTTC,CASTPIIGASGFSYNEQFF
TRBJ1-4,.,TRBV9,.,TGTGCCAGCAGCGTCATCGGGGGTGCAACTAATGAAAAACTGTTTTTT,CASSVIGGATNEKLFF
TRBJ2-1,.,TRBV4-3,.,TGCGCCAGCAGCCAAGTTGGCGGGGACTACAATGAGCAGTTCTTC,CASSQVGGDYNEQFF
TRBJ2-2,.,TRBV7-3,.,TGTGCCAGCCGGACGGACCGGAACACCGGGGAGCTGTTTTTT,CASRTDRNTGELFF
TRBJ2-1,.,TRBV11-3,.,TGTGCCAGCGGCCAGACAAACTCCTACAATGAGCAGTTCTTC,CASGQTNSYNEQFF
TRBJ2-7,TRBD1,TRBV7-8,.,TGTGCCAGCAGCAAAGAACAGGGGGCTGTATACGAGCAGTACTTC,CASSKEQGAVYEQYF
TRBJ1-5,TRBD1,TRBV19,.,TGTGCCAGTAGTCAAGTACAGGGGCGCTTATCTCAGCCCCAGCATTTT,CASSQVQGRLSQPQHF
TRBJ2-3,.,TRBV28,.,TGTGCCAGTTGTATTGTTCAGACAGATACGCAGTATTTT,CASCIVQTDTQYF